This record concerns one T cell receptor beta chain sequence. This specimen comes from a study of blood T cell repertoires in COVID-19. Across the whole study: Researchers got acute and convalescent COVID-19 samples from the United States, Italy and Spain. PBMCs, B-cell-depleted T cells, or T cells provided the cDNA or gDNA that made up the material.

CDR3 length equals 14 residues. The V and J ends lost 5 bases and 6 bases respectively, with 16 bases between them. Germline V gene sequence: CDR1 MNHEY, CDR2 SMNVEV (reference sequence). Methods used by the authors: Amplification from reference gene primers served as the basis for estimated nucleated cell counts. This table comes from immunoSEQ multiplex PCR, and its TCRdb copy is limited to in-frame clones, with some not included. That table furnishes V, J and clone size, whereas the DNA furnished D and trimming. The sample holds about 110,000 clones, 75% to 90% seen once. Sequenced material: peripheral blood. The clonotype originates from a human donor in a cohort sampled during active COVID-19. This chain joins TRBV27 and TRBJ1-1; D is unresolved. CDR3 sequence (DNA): TGTGCCAGCAGTGCAGTCCCCGGGTTGCCTGAAGCTTTCTTT. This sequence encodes CASSAVPGLPEAFF.